One T cell receptor beta chain is described in this entry. Antigen unknown. The source of the sample is a study of T cell repertoires in cytomegalovirus infection. The study's findings and limits: Carriers of CMV and the relevant HLA type were discriminated by public TCR beta frequency.

From the reads, TCRdb called clonotypes with MiXCR, one entry per CDR3 protein. The sample has some 97,000 distinct CDR3 sequences; 23% are singletons. Material for sequencing was CD8+ T cells from PBMCs. The sequence derives from a human donor in good health (CMV status not recorded). Some clones in this sample may be carry-over from other donors' samples.

The CDR3 region has the DNA TGTGCCAGCAGCTCCATACCGGGACAGAACACCGGGGAGCTGTTTTTT. It codes for CASSSIPGQNTGELFF. The chain uses TRBV7-9 and TRBJ2-2; weak D call: TRBD1 (6 bases). Germline assignment: CDR1 SEHNR and CDR2 FQNEAQ (reference sequence). The V gene lost 4 bases and the J gene lost 1 base, with 13 bases spanning the gap. The CDR3 spans 16 residues.